This T cell receptor (beta chain) was identified in a study of T cells in Graves' hyperthyroidism and ophthalmopathy. Study observations and caveats: A 13 V-J model separated ophthalmopathy from stable hyperthyroidism.

Reasons for excluding patients were uncontrolled infection, other autoimmune disease, pregnancy or lactation. In its sample, this clonotype was seen many times. Its antigen is unidentified. Germline values: CDR1 SEHNR, CDR2 FQNEAQ (reference sequence). V lost 5 bases and J lost 9; bases outside the gene matches: 10. The length of the CDR3 is 15 residues. Using RNA transcripts as the source, TCR beta CDR3 regions were amplified. The HTBI set primed first-round TCR CDR3 RT-PCR. TCRdb re-called the multiplex PCR reads with MiXCR, one entry per CDR3 protein. This sample carries a few hundred thousand distinct CDR3 sequences, 15% to 20% of them seen once, and the ten largest clones take roughly a sixth.

The origin of this receptor is a woman aged 40-49 years with Graves' ophthalmopathy. The sample was blood. The chain has TRBV7-9 and TRBJ2-7, with TRBD2 identical over 13 bases. CDR3 sequence: CASSGRTSGSLRQYF. The CDR3 nucleotides are TGTGCCAGCAGCGGGCGGACTAGCGGGAGTTTGAGGCAGTACTTC.